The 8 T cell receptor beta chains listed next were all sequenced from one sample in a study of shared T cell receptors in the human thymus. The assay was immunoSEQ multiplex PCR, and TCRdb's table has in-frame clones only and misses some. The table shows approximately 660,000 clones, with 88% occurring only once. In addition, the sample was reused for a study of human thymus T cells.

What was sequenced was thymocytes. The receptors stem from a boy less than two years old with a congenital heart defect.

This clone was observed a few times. The CDR3 sequence: CASSPERWGEEGYTF. In nucleotides, the CDR3 is TGTGCCAGCTCACCAGAGCGGTGGGGGGAAGAAGGCTACACCTTC. The J gene is TRBJ1-2, the V gene TRBV18; a weak D match, TRBD1 (5 bases). Germline loops: CDR1 KGHSH, CDR2 LQKENI. Trimming left V 2 bases short and J 8 bases short, with 18 bases between. This CDR3 region has 15 residues. Together with reference TRBV18 and TRBJ1-2, the CDR3 gives the full variable domain: NAGVMQNPRHLVRRRGQEARLRCSPMKGHSHVYWYRQLPEEGLKFMVYLQKENIIDESGMPKERFSAEFPKEGPSILRIQQVVRGDSAAYFCASSPERWGEEGYTFGSGTRLTVV.

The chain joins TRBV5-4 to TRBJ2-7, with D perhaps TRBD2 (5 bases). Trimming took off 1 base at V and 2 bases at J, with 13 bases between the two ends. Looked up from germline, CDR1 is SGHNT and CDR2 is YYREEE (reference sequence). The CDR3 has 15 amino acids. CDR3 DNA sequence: TGTGCCAGCAGCTTGCGGGCGGGTTCAACCTACGAGCAGTACTTC. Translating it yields CASSLRAGSTYEQYF.

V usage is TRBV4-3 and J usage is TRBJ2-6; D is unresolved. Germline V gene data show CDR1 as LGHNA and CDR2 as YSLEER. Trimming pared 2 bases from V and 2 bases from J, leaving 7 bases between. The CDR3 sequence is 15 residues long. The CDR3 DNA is TGCGCCAGCAGCCAAATTGGCCCTGGGGCCAACGTCCTGACTTTC. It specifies CASSQIGPGANVLTF.

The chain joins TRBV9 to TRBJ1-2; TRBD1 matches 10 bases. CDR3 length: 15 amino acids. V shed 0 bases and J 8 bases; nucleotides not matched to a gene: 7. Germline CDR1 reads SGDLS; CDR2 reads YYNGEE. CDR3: CASSVEGTGAKGYTF. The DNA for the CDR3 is TGTGCCAGCAGCGTAGAGGGGACAGGGGCCAAGGGCTACACCTTC.

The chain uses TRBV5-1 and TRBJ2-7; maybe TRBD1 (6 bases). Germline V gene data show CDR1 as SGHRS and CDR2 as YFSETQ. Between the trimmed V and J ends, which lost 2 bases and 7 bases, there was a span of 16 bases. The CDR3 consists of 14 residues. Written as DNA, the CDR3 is TGCGCCAGCAGCTTACAGGGTCTGACGCGGGAGCAGTACTTC. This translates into CASSLQGLTREQYF.

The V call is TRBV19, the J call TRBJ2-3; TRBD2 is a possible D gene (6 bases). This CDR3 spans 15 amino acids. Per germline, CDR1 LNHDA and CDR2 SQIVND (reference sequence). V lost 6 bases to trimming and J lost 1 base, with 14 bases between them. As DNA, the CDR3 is TGTGCCAGTAGCGAACGGGACTTCCGCACAGATACGCAGTATTTT. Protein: CASSERDFRTDTQYF.

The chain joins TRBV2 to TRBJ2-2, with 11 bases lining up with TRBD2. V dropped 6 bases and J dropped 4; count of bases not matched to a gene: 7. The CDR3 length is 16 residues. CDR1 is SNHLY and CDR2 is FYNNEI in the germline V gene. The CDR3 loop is CASRVTSGTSTGELFF. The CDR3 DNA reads TGTGCCAGCAGGGTGACTAGCGGGACGTCCACCGGGGAGCTGTTTTTT.

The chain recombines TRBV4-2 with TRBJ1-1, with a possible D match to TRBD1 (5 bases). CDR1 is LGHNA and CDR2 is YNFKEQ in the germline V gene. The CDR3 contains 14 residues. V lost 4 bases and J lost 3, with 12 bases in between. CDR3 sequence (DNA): TGTGCCAGCAGCCGCCCGGGGGGTGACACTGAAGCTTTCTTT. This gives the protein CASSRPGGDTEAFF.